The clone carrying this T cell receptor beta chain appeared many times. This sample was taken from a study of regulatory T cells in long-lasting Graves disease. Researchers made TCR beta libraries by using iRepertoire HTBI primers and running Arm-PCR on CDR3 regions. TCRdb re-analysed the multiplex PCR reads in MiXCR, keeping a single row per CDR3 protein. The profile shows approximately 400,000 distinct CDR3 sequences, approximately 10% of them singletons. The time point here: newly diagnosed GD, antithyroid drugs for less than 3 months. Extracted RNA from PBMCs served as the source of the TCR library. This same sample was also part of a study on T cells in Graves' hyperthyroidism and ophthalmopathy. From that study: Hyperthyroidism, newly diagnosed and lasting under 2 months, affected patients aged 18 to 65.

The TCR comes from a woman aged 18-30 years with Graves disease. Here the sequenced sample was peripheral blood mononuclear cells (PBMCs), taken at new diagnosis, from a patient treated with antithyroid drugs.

CDR3 bases: TGTGCCAGCATTGAACCTCGGGGCACTGAAGCTTTCTTT. Translating gives CASIEPRGTEAFF. The V call is TRBV12-3 or TRBV12-4, the J call TRBJ1-1; D uncertain. Trimming left V 7 bases short and J 4 bases short, with 13 bases between. This CDR3 comprises 13 residues.